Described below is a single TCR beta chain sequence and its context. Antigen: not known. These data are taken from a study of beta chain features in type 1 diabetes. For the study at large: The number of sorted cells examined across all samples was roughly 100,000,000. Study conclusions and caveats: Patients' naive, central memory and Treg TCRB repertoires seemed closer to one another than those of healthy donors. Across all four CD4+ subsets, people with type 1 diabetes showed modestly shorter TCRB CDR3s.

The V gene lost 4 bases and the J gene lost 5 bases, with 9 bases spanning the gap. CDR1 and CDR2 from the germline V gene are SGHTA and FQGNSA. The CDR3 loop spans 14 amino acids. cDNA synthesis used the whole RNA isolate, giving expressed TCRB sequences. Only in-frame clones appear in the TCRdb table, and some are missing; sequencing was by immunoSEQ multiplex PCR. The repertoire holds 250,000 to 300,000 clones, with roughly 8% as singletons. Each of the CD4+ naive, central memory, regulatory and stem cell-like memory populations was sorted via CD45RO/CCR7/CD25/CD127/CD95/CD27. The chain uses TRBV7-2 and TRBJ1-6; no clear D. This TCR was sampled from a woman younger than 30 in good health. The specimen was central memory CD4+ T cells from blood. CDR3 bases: TGTGCCAGCAGCTCTCAGATACATAATTCACCCCTCCACTTT. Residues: CASSSQIHNSPLHF.